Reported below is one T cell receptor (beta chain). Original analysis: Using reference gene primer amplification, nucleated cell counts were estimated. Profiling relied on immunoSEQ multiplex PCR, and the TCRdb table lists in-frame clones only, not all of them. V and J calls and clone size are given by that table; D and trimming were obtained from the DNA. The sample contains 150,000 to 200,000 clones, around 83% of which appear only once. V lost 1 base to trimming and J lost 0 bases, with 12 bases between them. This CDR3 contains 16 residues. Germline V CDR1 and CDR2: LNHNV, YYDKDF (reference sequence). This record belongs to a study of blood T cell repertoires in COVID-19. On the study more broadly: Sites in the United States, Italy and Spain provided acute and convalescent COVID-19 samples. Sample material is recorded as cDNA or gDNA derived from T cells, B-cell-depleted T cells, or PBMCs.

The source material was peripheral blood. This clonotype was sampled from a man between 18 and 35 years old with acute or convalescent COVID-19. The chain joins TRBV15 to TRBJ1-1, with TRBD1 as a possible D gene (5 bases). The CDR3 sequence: CATSRGGAGLNTEAFF. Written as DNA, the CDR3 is TGTGCCACCAGCAGAGGAGGAGCAGGGCTGAACACTGAAGCTTTCTTT.